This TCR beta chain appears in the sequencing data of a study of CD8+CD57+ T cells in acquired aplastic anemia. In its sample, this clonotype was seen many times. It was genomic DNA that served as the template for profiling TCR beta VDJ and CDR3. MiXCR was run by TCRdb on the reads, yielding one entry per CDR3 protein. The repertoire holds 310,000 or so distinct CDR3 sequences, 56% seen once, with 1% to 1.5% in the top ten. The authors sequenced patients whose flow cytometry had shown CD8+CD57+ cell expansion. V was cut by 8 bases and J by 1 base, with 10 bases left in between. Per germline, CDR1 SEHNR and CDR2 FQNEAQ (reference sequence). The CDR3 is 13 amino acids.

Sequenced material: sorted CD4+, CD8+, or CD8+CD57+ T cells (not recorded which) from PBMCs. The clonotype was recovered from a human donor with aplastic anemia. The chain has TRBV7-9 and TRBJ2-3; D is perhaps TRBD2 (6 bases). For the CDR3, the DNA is TGTGCCAGCGAGGCTAGCGGCACAGATACGCAGTATTTT. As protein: CASEASGTDTQYF.